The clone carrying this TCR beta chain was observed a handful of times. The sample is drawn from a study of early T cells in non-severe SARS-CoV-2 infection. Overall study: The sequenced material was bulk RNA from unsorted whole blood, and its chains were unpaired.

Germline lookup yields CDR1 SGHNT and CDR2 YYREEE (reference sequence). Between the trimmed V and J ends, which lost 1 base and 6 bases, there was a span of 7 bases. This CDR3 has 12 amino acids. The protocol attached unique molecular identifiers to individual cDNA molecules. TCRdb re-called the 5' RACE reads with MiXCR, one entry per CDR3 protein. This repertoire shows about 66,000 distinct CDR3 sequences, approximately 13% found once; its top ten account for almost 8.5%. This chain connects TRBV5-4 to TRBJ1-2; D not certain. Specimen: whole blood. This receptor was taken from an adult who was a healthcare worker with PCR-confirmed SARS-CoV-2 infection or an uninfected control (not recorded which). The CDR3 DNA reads TGTGCCAGCAGCTTGCGAGGACATGGCTACACCTTC. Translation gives CASSLRGHGYTF.